A single T cell receptor (beta chain) is shown here with its context. Distinct nucleotide sequences in the sample also encode this CDR3. Using immunoSEQ multiplex PCR, the repertoire was profiled, and TCRdb retains in-frame clones only, with some absent. Here the sample spans over 250,000 clones, 65% to 90% being singletons. The record originates from a study of cytomegalovirus exposure and HLA in healthy donors. The sequencing sample was made of PBMCs. The TCR sequence derives from a woman between 18 and 30 years old in good health and CMV-seronegative.

CDR3 nucleotides: TGTGCCAGCAGCTTAGGCAGTCGAACCCAGTACTTC. Its protein is CASSLGSRTQYF. The V call is TRBV7-9, the J call TRBJ2-5, with D uncertain. The germline gives CDR1 SEHNR, CDR2 FQNEAQ (reference sequence). The CDR3 has 12 amino acids. V was clipped by 1 base and J by 8 bases, with 8 bases between them.